These 16 T cell receptor beta chains were sequenced from one sample in a study of vaccination and CD4 T cells after COVID-19. These receptors have no known antigen. Cultured CD4+ T cell DNA underwent sequencing with the Oncomine TCR Beta short-read assay. TCRdb reprocessed the PCR reads via MiXCR and lists one record per CDR3 protein. Of roughly 9,600 distinct CDR3 sequences in the sample, approximately 30% are singletons; the top ten hold approximately 11%. The treatment is: roughly ten-day PBMC culture with coronavirus spike peptide pools or control peptides (ViraFEST assay). The sample here was CD4+ T cells from blood, cultured in vitro, taken after SARS-CoV-2 vaccination. The receptors here all came from a human donor who had recovered from COVID-19.

The rearrangement uses TRBV19 and TRBJ1-2; D perhaps matches TRBD1 (6 bases). V lost 5 bases, J lost 2 bases, and 12 bases lay in between. The germline V gene encodes CDR1 LNHDA and CDR2 SQIVND (reference sequence). This CDR3 has 14 residues. CDR3 sequence reads: CASSLAGANYGYTF. The CDR3 DNA reads as TGTGCCAGTAGTCTGGCAGGGGCCAACTATGGCTACACCTTC.

The chain combines TRBV28 with TRBJ1-5; D is uncertain. CDR3 length: 15 amino acids. Germline V gene sequence: CDR1 MDHEN, CDR2 SYDVKM. The ends were cut back, 7 bases at V and 6 bases at J, with 19 bases in the middle. CDR3 DNA: TGTGCCAGCACCGAACCTGGAGGGAAGAGTCAGCCCCAGCATTTT. It specifies CASTEPGGKSQPQHF. Combining the CDR3 with reference TRBV28 and TRBJ1-5 gives the whole variable domain DVKVTQSSRYLVKRTGEKVFLECVQDMDHENMFWYRQDPGLGLRLIYFSYDVKMKEKGDIPEGYSVSREKKERFSLILESASTNQTSMYLCASTEPGGKSQPQHFGDGTRLSIL.

This clonotype was seen a few times. The V and J genes are TRBV7-3 and TRBJ1-1; no clear D gene. Trimming cost V 2 bases and J 1 base, with 14 bases left between them. Per germline, CDR1 SGHTA and CDR2 FQGTGA. The CDR3 totals 16 residues. The CDR3 protein is CASSLEAAARNTEAFF. The DNA of the CDR3 is TGTGCCAGCAGCTTAGAGGCAGCGGCTAGGAACACTGAAGCTTTCTTT.

Only a few counts were recorded for this clonotype. The CDR3 sequence: CASSAFDRGRNSPLHF. DNA of the CDR3: TGTGCCAGCAGTGCTTTCGACAGGGGGCGTAATTCACCCCTCCACTTT. This chain joins TRBV2 and TRBJ1-6, with 10 bases that match TRBD1. Germline CDR1 SNHLY, CDR2 FYNNEI. The CDR3 runs to 16 residues. V lost 4 bases to trimming and J lost 6 bases; unmatched junction nucleotides: 6.

This clonotype has more than one count but fewer than ten. In nucleotides, the CDR3 is TGTGCCAGCAGCCCCCGGGACAGGGGGATTTTTGGAGAGCAGTACTTC. Amino acid sequence: CASSPRDRGIFGEQYF. The V call is TRBV11-2, the J call TRBJ2-7; 11 bases are a match to TRBD1. The junction had 13 bases not matched to a gene; V was cut back by 5 bases and J by 7 bases. Germline loops: CDR1 SGHAT, CDR2 FQNNGV. The CDR3 is made up of 16 amino acids.

The chain's CDR3 is CASSESWGPEQYF. The CDR3 region has the DNA TGCGCCAGCAGTGAGTCGTGGGGGCCCGAGCAGTACTTC. V gene TRBV10-1 combines with J gene TRBJ2-7; D may be TRBD1 (6 bases). The V and J ends lost 0 bases and 6 bases respectively, with 9 bases between them. The CDR3 sequence is 13 residues long. The germline gives CDR1 WNHNN, CDR2 SYGVQD (reference sequence).

The rearrangement links TRBV6-5 to TRBJ1-6, with 8 bases matching TRBD1. Germline trimming cut 2 bases from V and 14 bases from J; bases unmatched to any gene: 2. CDR1 and CDR2 from the germline V gene are MNHEY and SVGAGI. The length of the CDR3 is 12 residues. This CDR3 reads CASSYGTGSLHF. The CDR3 DNA is TGTGCCAGCAGTTACGGGACAGGATCCCTCCACTTT.

For this clonotype: A single base separates this from a much larger clone, so it may be a read error. CDR3 coding DNA: TGTGCCAGCAGGGGTAGCGGGAGCAGAACAGATACGCAGTATTTT. Translating gives CASRGSGSRTDTQYF. This chain uses TRBV27 with TRBJ2-3; TRBD2 agrees at 9 bases. With 6 bases clipped from V and 3 bases from J, the junction kept 7 bases outside the gene matches. This CDR3 has 15 amino acids. Germline-derived CDR1 and CDR2 are MNHEY and SMNVEV (reference sequence).

This clonotype was counted a few times. The chain uses TRBV6-2 or TRBV6-3 and TRBJ1-5, with 8 bases lining up with TRBD1. This CDR3 has 14 amino acids. Germline CDR1 reads MNHEY; CDR2 reads SVGEGT. Trimming at V came to 10 bases and at J to 7 bases, leaving 12 bases not matched to a gene. CDR3 DNA sequence: TGTGCCACATTAACGACAGGGGCGGGACAGCCCCAGCATTTT. This translates into CATLTTGAGQPQHF.

This clonotype is categorized as medium-sized. The chain employs TRBV6-5 and TRBJ1-5; D uncertain. CDR1 MNHEY and CDR2 SVGAGI come from the germline V gene. Trimming cost V 2 bases and J 2 bases, with 10 bases left between them. The CDR3 extends over 15 amino acids. This chain's CDR3 is CASSYREIGNQPQHF. CDR3 DNA sequence: TGTGCCAGCAGTTACAGGGAAATAGGCAATCAGCCCCAGCATTTT.

This chain uses TRBV10-3 with TRBJ2-1, with a tentative D call TRBD1 (5 bases). The CDR3 loop spans 13 amino acids. CDR1 and CDR2 from the germline V gene are ENHRY and SYGVKD. V lost 4 bases, J lost 7 bases, and 11 bases lay in between. The CDR3: CAISVRPGNEQFF. In DNA, the CDR3 is TGTGCCATCAGTGTTCGTCCAGGGAATGAGCAGTTCTTC.

This chain uses TRBV6-2 or TRBV6-3 with TRBJ2-1; D is unclear. The CDR3 runs to 12 residues. Trimming stripped 2 bases from V and 10 bases from J, with 9 bases between. Germline assignment: CDR1 MNHEY and CDR2 SVGEGT. The CDR3 DNA follows: TGTGCCAGCAGTTACCCCCTACACGAGCAGTTCTTC. Its protein product is CASSYPLHEQFF.

The chain uses TRBV28 and TRBJ1-3, with 11 bases that match TRBD1. The CDR3 extends over 16 amino acids. J gave up 8 bases and V 6 bases, and 12 bases lay outside the gene matches. Germline V gives CDR1 MDHEN, CDR2 SYDVKM. The CDR3 sequence is CASRSTPGQGEDTIYF. Written as DNA, the CDR3 is TGTGCCAGCAGATCCACACCGGGACAGGGGGAGGACACCATATATTTT.

The chain couples TRBV11-2 to TRBJ1-1, with D tentatively TRBD1 (5 bases). The CDR3 runs to 13 residues. The V end was cut by 7 bases, the J end by 3 bases, with 12 bases between. CDR1 is SGHAT and CDR2 is FQNNGV in the germline V gene. CDR3 loop: CASTLQGDTEAFF. The CDR3, as DNA: TGTGCCAGCACCCTCCAAGGGGACACTGAAGCTTTCTTT.

This clonotype turned up a few times. V is TRBV20-1 and J is TRBJ2-7, with D maybe TRBD1 (5 bases). Trimming removed 6 bases from V and 2 bases from J, with 11 bases in between. The CDR3 has 12 amino acids. CDR1 is DFQATT, CDR2 SNEGSKA, per germline (reference sequence). The CDR3 sequence is CSAKTVPYEQYF. The CDR3, as DNA: TGCAGTGCAAAGACAGTCCCCTACGAGCAGTACTTC.

This chain uses TRBV5-4 with TRBJ2-1, with a tentative D call TRBD1 (5 bases). Germline CDR1 SGHNT, CDR2 YYREEE (reference sequence). The CDR3 contains 16 residues. V shed 2 bases and J shed 5 bases, with 17 bases lying between them. The CDR3 here is CASSFGPLLGDNEQFF. The CDR3 bases are TGTGCCAGCAGCTTCGGGCCTCTCCTAGGGGACAATGAGCAGTTCTTC. Using reference TRBV5-4 and TRBJ2-1 for the parts outside the CDR3, the full variable domain is ETGVTQSPTHLIKTRGQQVTLRCSSQSGHNTVSWYQQALGQGPQFIFQYYREEENGRGNFPPRFSGLQFPNYSSELNVNALELDDSALYLCASSFGPLLGDNEQFFGPGTRLTVL.